This TCR beta chain comes out of a study of blood T cell repertoires in COVID-19. Trimming removed 4 bases at V and 0 bases at J, with 10 bases between. The CDR3 length is 14 residues. CDR1 and CDR2 from the germline V gene are GTSNPN and SVGIG (reference sequence). As handled by the study authors: Amplified reference gene primers provided the basis for estimating nucleated cell counts. Sequenced by immunoSEQ multiplex PCR; TCRdb stores in-frame clones only, minus some. From that table come the V and J calls and clone size; the DNA was used to work out D and trimming. The profile shows approximately 240,000 clones, 92% of them singletons. While infection was still active, Seattle patients were enrolled and then followed longitudinally.

Sequenced input: peripheral blood. The receptor was isolated from a man aged 25-45 years with COVID-19, enrolled during active disease. The V and J genes are TRBV30 and TRBJ2-1; D perhaps matches TRBD1 (5 bases). The CDR3 sequence is CAWNRKSSYNEQFF. CDR3 DNA sequence: TGTGCCTGGAACAGGAAGAGCTCCTACAATGAGCAGTTCTTC.